This is a list of T cell receptor beta chains from one sample in a study of vaccination effects on CD4 cells after COVID-19. Repertoires were generated with immunoSEQ multiplex PCR, while TCRdb's copy carries only in-frame clones and drops some. The data show about 70,000 clones, 73% seen once. No antigen has been identified for these receptors. Sequences were derived from CD4+ T cells from PBMCs cultured with HIV peptides, sampled before COVID-19 vaccination. These TCRs come from a human donor who had a prior SARS-CoV-2 infection. Both conserved end residues are trimmed from each CDR3. Expanded clones are given a class, and other clones once, few, many or no size at all.

clone_size j_call v_call cdr3_length cdr3_aa
few TRBJ2-1 TRBV5-1 13 ASSEGLAEFDEQF
- TRBJ1-5 TRBV3-1/TRBV3-2 12 ASSHLYPNQPQH
once TRBJ2-6 TRBV30 15 AWSLPGPNSGANVLT
- TRBJ2-3 TRBV5-1 16 ASSLSPSGKGGTDTQY
- TRBJ1-6 TRBV6-6 11 ASSRDYNSPLH
- TRBJ2-2 TRBV24-1 15 ATSDAGLAHFTGELF
- TRBJ2-3 TRBV5-1 12 ASSLGSGGDTQY
- TRBJ2-7 TRBV11-3 12 ASTVTGGVNEQY
- TRBJ2-1 TRBV15 13 ATSKNVNSYNEQF
- TRBJ2-1 TRBV12-3/TRBV12-4 11 ASRIAAGTEQF
- TRBJ2-3 TRBV5-4 13 ASSLRRTSTDTQY
few TRBJ2-7 TRBV7-2 13 ASSSGVGGFYEQY
- TRBJ2-6 TRBV10-3 15 AISESYRSSGANVLT
few TRBJ1-5 TRBV2 12 ASSVTGGHQPQH
- TRBJ2-1 TRBV6-6 9 ASSFYNEQF
- TRBJ2-1 TRBV18 13 ASSPRTSGINEQF
- TRBJ2-1 TRBV7-3 14 ASSPKSGSGSNEQF
- TRBJ2-2 TRBV12-3/TRBV12-4 9 ASSLPGELF
- TRBJ1-1 TRBV27 13 ASSPTWGQNTEAF
- TRBJ2-7 TRBV30 9 AWQRAGEQY
- TRBJ1-3 TRBV11-2 12 ASSSGAWGNTIY
- TRBJ1-3 TRBV6-6 15 ASSRDRLGGGGNTIY
- TRBJ2-7 TRBV11-2 13 ASSLGLGDSYEQY
- TRBJ2-1 TRBV11-3 14 ASSSTGTASYNEQF
few TRBJ2-7 TRBV11-3 10 ASSLGRGEQY
- TRBJ2-5 TRBV11-3 14 ASSLVASGGQETQY
- TRBJ1-4 TRBV7-5 14 ARSLGPETSREKLF
few TRBJ1-1 TRBV12-3/TRBV12-4 11 ASSFQGSAEAF
- TRBJ1-2 TRBV7-9 11 ASSSYTGDGYT
- TRBJ1-3 TRBV4-1 14 ASSQAQGGSGNTIY
- TRBJ1-3 TRBV18 13 ASSLLPSSGNTIY
few TRBJ1-1 TRBV3-1/TRBV3-2 12 ASSQEGYNTEAF
- TRBJ2-1 TRBV4-1 14 ASSQPLAGWGNEQF
- TRBJ2-3 TRBV7-6 13 ASSQRALSTDTQY
- TRBJ1-2 TRBV6-1 13 ASSEGGTALSYYT
once TRBJ2-7 TRBV5-6 15 ASRILKTGGASYEQY
- TRBJ1-4 TRBV2 12 ASIRDTTNEKLF
- TRBJ1-6 TRBV18 14 ASSPMTLTSNSPLH
- TRBJ2-7 TRBV5-1 11 ASSVGTSSEQY
- TRBJ1-1 TRBV18 15 ASSTGLQGAENTEAF
- TRBJ1-4 TRBV9 13 ASSRGRRGNEKLF
few TRBJ1-6 TRBV25-1 13 ASSESDKLGSPLH